Sequencing of this T cell receptor (beta chain) was carried out in a study of tumor and adjacent non-tumor tissue in lung cancer. RNA was extracted from bulk tissue without any cell sorting. The normal lung tissue was taken more than 3 cm from the tumor edge. The CDR3 length is 15 residues. The germline V gene has CDR1 LGHNA and CDR2 YSLEER. Between the trimmed V and J ends, which lost 0 bases and 2 bases, there was a span of 10 bases. TCRbeta libraries were built with three rounds of nested PCR, modified from ARM-PCR. From the multiplex PCR reads, TCRdb called clonotypes with MiXCR, one entry per CDR3 protein. The table lists about 50,000 distinct CDR3 sequences, 74% of them singletons.

The chain employs TRBV4-3 and TRBJ2-5; the D is unclear. The clonotype was recovered from a woman aged 60-75 years with non-small cell lung cancer. Sequencing was performed on distant non-tumor lung tissue. In DNA, the CDR3 is TGCGCCAGCAGCCAAGATATACAGTGTCAAGAGACCCAGTACTTC. As protein: CASSQDIQCQETQYF.